The 23 T cell receptor beta chains below all came from one sample that was sequenced in a study of post-analysis software for immune sequencing data (dated by TCRdb to the mid-2010s). The study at large found these results: Patients showed significantly higher frequencies than controls for about 5 TRBV segments, among them TRBV5-6, TRBV5-1 and TRBV20-1.

Their target antigens are unknown. Library creation used PCR. Sequencer: Illumina HiSeq 2500. To reduce PCR and sequencing biases, unique molecular identifiers were built into the TCR beta cDNA libraries. TCRdb reworked the public reads: Q25 trimming with fastp, MiXCR clone assembly, productive beta chains retained. CDR3 protein duplicates are merged, each entry listing the most common genes and DNA. The sample has 750,000 to 950,000 distinct CDR3 sequences on record, around 50% of them singletons. Of the sample, approximately 4.3% is held by the ten largest clones. The sequencing input was blood. The receptors were sampled from a girl aged 10 to 17 with multiple sclerosis.

The rearrangement uses TRBV4-1 and TRBJ2-7, with 7 bases that match TRBD1. V dropped 1 base and J dropped 2; count of bases not matched to a gene: 8. Germline loops: CDR1 MGHRA, CDR2 YSYEKL. The CDR3 runs to 16 residues. The CDR3, as DNA: TGCGCCAGCAGCCAAGGTCCGGGACAGTCACCCTACGAGCAGTACTTC. Its translation: CASSQGPGQSPYEQYF.

V and J are TRBV20-1 and TRBJ2-3; unclear D gene. The CDR3 is made up of 14 amino acids. The V and J ends lost 0 bases and 4 bases respectively, with 11 bases between them. Per the germline V gene, CDR1 is DFQATT and CDR2 is SNEGSKA (reference sequence). This CDR3 reads CSARDWAGSDTQYF. DNA of the CDR3: TGCAGTGCTAGAGATTGGGCAGGATCAGATACGCAGTATTTT.

This rearrangement joins TRBV7-6 to TRBJ1-2; no firm D call. Germline V gives CDR1 SGHVS, CDR2 FNYEAQ. This CDR3 has 15 amino acids. The V end was cut by 5 bases, the J end by 5 bases, with 18 bases between. CDR3 bases: TGTGCCAGCAGCCCCGCTCTGGAGGGAGTATATGGCTACACCTTC. It codes for CASSPALEGVYGYTF. The whole variable domain, remainder taken from reference TRBV7-6 and TRBJ1-2, is GAGVSQSPRYKVTKRGQDVALRCDPISGHVSLYWYRQALGQGPEFLTYFNYEAQQDKSGLPNDRFSAERPEGSISTLTIQRTEQRDSAMYRCASSPALEGVYGYTFGSGTRLTVV.

This clonotype has a handful of counts. The chain is built from TRBV7-3 and TRBJ1-1; D ambiguous. Trimming took 2 bases from V and 5 from J, leaving 12 bases between them. From germline, CDR1 is SGHTA and CDR2 FQGTGA. The CDR3 is 14 residues long. CDR3: CASSLDGVGTEAFF. The DNA for the CDR3 is TGTGCCAGCAGCTTAGATGGGGTAGGGACTGAAGCTTTCTTT.

The chain joins TRBV12-3 or TRBV12-4 to TRBJ2-7; TRBD2 might be the D (6 bases). This CDR3 has 12 amino acids. V lost 4 bases and J lost 6, with 10 bases in between. The CDR3 region has the DNA TGTGCCAGCAGTTCGGGACTGTCCGAGCAGTACTTC. Its protein is CASSSGLSEQYF.

The J gene is TRBJ2-1, the V gene TRBV7-8; 9 bases are a match to TRBD2. The J segment lost 0 bases and the V segment lost 1 base, leaving 4 bases of the junction unmatched. The CDR3 has 17 residues. The germline CDR1 and CDR2 sequences are SGHVS and FQNEAQ. The CDR3 is CASSLEGLASSYNEQFF. The CDR3 DNA sequence: TGTGCCAGCAGCTTAGAGGGACTAGCTAGCTCCTACAATGAGCAGTTCTTC.

The table lists this clonotype with a few counts. The chain carries TRBV7-9 and TRBJ2-1, with TRBD2 as a possible D gene (6 bases). CDR1 is SEHNR and CDR2 is FQNEAQ in the germline V gene (reference sequence). The CDR3 consists of 12 residues. Trimming removed 10 bases at V and 8 bases at J, with 15 bases between. In DNA, the CDR3 is TGTGCCACTTTAAAGGAGGGGTATGAGCAGTTCTTC. Its translation: CATLKEGYEQFF. Looking up the rest from reference TRBV7-9 and TRBJ2-1 gives the full variable domain: DTGVSQNPRHKITKRGQNVTFRCDPISEHNRLYWYRQTLGQGPEFLTYFQNEAQLEKSRLLSDRFSAERPKGSFSTLEIQRTEQGDSAMYLCATLKEGYEQFFGPGTRLTVL.

The rearrangement links TRBV5-6 to TRBJ1-1, with D perhaps TRBD1 (5 bases). The germline V and J ends were trimmed by 1 base and 5 bases, with 12 bases remaining between them. In germline, CDR1 is SGHDT, CDR2 YYEEEE. This CDR3 has 14 residues. This CDR3 is CASSLSYGGTEAFF. CDR3 bases: TGTGCCAGCAGCTTGTCGTATGGGGGGACTGAAGCTTTCTTT.

The V call is TRBV2, the J call TRBJ2-5; D perhaps matches TRBD1 (6 bases). The CDR3 extends over 15 amino acids. Trimming cost V 8 bases and J 7 bases, with 23 bases left between them. Per the germline V gene, CDR1 is SNHLY and CDR2 is FYNNEI. In nucleotides, the CDR3 is TGTGCCAGCTCCCCAGACAGGACCTCCATTGGGACCCAGTACTTC. Its protein is CASSPDRTSIGTQYF.

The chain carries TRBV14 and TRBJ2-3; D uncertain. V was trimmed by 3 bases and J by 0 bases, leaving 7 bases between them. Germline V gene sequence: CDR1 SGHDN, CDR2 FVKESK. The CDR3 length is 14 residues. CDR3 loop: CASSQAESTDTQYF. The CDR3 DNA is TGTGCCAGCAGCCAGGCGGAGAGCACAGATACGCAGTATTTT.

The J gene is TRBJ1-1, the V gene TRBV27; D gene unclear. V lost 3 bases and J 1 base, leaving 24 bases between the germline ends. Looked up from germline, CDR1 is MNHEY and CDR2 is SMNVEV (reference sequence). The CDR3 is 19 amino acids. The CDR3 is CASSFTPWAGPGRNTEAFF. DNA for the CDR3: TGTGCCAGCAGTTTCACTCCCTGGGCTGGCCCTGGGAGGAACACTGAAGCTTTCTTT.

This clonotype came up a few times. The V call is TRBV6-5, the J call TRBJ1-5; D perhaps matches TRBD1 (5 bases). Germline V CDR1 and CDR2: MNHEY, SVGAGI. CDR3 length: 15 residues. V lost 0 bases, J lost 0 bases, and 6 bases lay in between. The CDR3 DNA reads TGTGCCAGCAGTTACTCGGGGCCTAGCAATCAGCCCCAGCATTTT. It specifies CASSYSGPSNQPQHF.

The CDR3 here is CASSLAQGAGELFF. In nucleotides, the CDR3 is TGTGCCAGCAGCTTAGCGCAAGGGGCCGGGGAGCTGTTTTTT. The gene calls are TRBV7-2 and TRBJ2-2, with D possibly being TRBD1 (5 bases). V lost 0 bases and J lost 6, with 8 bases in between. Germline CDR1 and CDR2: SGHTA and FQGNSA. This CDR3 is 14 amino acids long.

The chain joins TRBV27 to TRBJ2-5, with D tentatively TRBD1 (5 bases). The DNA end favors TRBJ2-7, so the J call may be wrong. CDR1 MNHEY and CDR2 SMNVEV come from the germline V gene (reference sequence). The CDR3 loop spans 14 amino acids. The CDR3 region has the DNA TGTGCCAGCAGCCCCCTCGTAGGGGTGAACGAGCAGTACTTC. This gives the protein CASSPLVGVNEQYF.

The chain combines TRBV7-9 with TRBJ2-5, with 8 bases that match TRBD2. The CDR3 consists of 17 residues. Unmatched junction bases numbered 10, after V lost 2 bases and J lost 2 bases. Germline assignment: CDR1 SEHNR and CDR2 FQNEAQ (reference sequence). This CDR3 is CASSLWRALAEQETQYF. CDR3 nucleotide sequence: TGTGCCAGCAGCTTATGGCGTGCACTAGCGGAACAAGAGACCCAGTACTTC.

The genes are TRBV19 and TRBJ2-7, with a tentative D call TRBD2 (8 bases). The ends were cut back, 7 bases at V and 2 bases at J, with 15 bases in the middle. Per the germline V gene, CDR1 is LNHDA and CDR2 is SQIVND (reference sequence). This CDR3 contains 14 residues. CDR3 bases: TGTGCCAGTATCGGGGGGGACAGCACCTACGAGCAGTACTTC. Translation: CASIGGDSTYEQYF.

The rearrangement uses TRBV20-1 and TRBJ2-7; 9 nucleotides align to TRBD1. Germline V gene data show CDR1 as DFQATT and CDR2 as SNEGSKA (reference sequence). Trimming at V came to 4 bases and at J to 4 bases, leaving 5 bases not matched to a gene. This CDR3 comprises 13 residues. CDR3 sequence (DNA): TGCAGTGCTAAGCTGGACAGGGGATACGAGCAGTACTTC. The encoded protein is CSAKLDRGYEQYF.

This chain uses TRBV4-1 with TRBJ2-3, with 8 bases fitting TRBD2. The CDR3 spans 15 residues. Germline values: CDR1 MGHRA, CDR2 YSYEKL. With 4 bases clipped from V and 1 base from J, the junction kept 4 bases outside the gene matches. CDR3 bases: TGCGCCAGCAGCCCTCATAGCGGGGGCACAGATACGCAGTATTTT. Its translation is CASSPHSGGTDTQYF.

V gene TRBV10-3 combines with J gene TRBJ1-2; D ambiguous. Germline V lookup: CDR1 ENHRY, CDR2 SYGVKD. The ends were cut back, 0 bases at V and 6 bases at J, with 11 bases in the middle. This CDR3 region has 14 residues. The CDR3 sequence: CAISESYVVHGYTF. CDR3 in DNA: TGTGCCATCAGTGAGTCTTATGTGGTGCATGGCTACACCTTC.

V and J are TRBV7-9 and TRBJ2-1, with D unclear. Trimming took 0 bases from V and 4 from J, leaving 10 bases between them. CDR3 size: 15 residues. Germline values: CDR1 SEHNR, CDR2 FQNEAQ (reference sequence). CDR3 sequence: CASSLARHAYNEQFF. The CDR3, as DNA: TGTGCCAGCAGCTTAGCTAGACATGCATACAATGAGCAGTTCTTC.

This clonotype was detected only a few times. This chain uses TRBV29-1 with TRBJ2-3; 8 bases are shared with TRBD2. The CDR3 length is 13 residues. The germline V gene has CDR1 SQVTM and CDR2 ANQGSEA. Unmatched junction bases numbered 4, after V lost 4 bases and J lost 4 bases. The CDR3 DNA follows: TGCAGCGTTGTCCGGGGGGGGGCAGATACGCAGTATTTT. Encoded protein: CSVVRGGADTQYF.

A few counts support this clonotype. The DNA of the CDR3 is TGTGCCAGCAGGGTCAGCGACAGGGCCCGCGGGGGCTACACCTTC. It codes for CASRVSDRARGGYTF. The V and J genes are TRBV12-3 or TRBV12-4 and TRBJ1-2; 7 bases are a match to TRBD1. The trim removed 6 bases at V and 8 bases at J, leaving 15 bases unmatched. This CDR3 comprises 15 residues.

This clonotype turned up a few times. The DNA of the CDR3 is TGTGCCAGCAGCCTACTAGCGGGAACGGGAGAGACCCAGTACTTC. Protein: CASSLLAGTGETQYF. V and J are TRBV7-9 and TRBJ2-5; 10 nucleotides align to TRBD2. CDR1 is SEHNR, CDR2 FQNEAQ, per germline (reference sequence). Trimming removed 5 bases from V and 4 bases from J; junction bases left unmatched: 7. The CDR3 is 15 residues long.